This TCR beta chain was retrieved from a study of OX40 agonist ivuxolimab in advanced cancers. About the research overall: Head and neck, renal cell, melanoma or hepatocellular carcinoma were the cancers that dose-escalation patients had. People who had prior anti-PD-1, anti-PD-L1 or anti-CTLA-4 therapy could take part, and about 40% had some. Patients achieving partial responses numbered three: one hepatocellular carcinoma case and two cutaneous melanoma cases.

Deletions cut 4 bases from V and 5 bases from J, with 5 bases between. Per the germline V gene, CDR1 is ENHRY and CDR2 is SYGVKD. The CDR3 is 12 residues long. Produced via immunoSEQ multiplex PCR; TCRdb's table is partial and in-frame only. The sample holds roughly 71,000 clones; 75% to 85% are singletons and the top ten take around 1.6%. Blood specimens came from baseline, cycle 4 day 1, and cycle 7 day 1. This sequence was found in an adult with an advanced solid tumor such as melanoma, head and neck, liver or kidney cancer. V and J are TRBV10-3 and TRBJ2-2; D not certain. The sequencing here drew on CD4+ or CD8+ T cells sorted from blood, taken in a trial of the OX40 agonist ivuxolimab. CDR3 sequence reads: CAISVGTGELFF. The CDR3 DNA is TGTGCCATCAGTGTAGGTACCGGGGAGCTGTTTTTT.